One T cell receptor beta chain is described in this entry. The data were obtained in a study of blood T cell repertoires in COVID-19. All enrollees were roughly 18 to 89 years old and from approximately 25 US areas. The repertoire was sequenced with immunoSEQ multiplex PCR; TCRdb's copy has only in-frame clones and lacks some. The sample includes roughly 200,000 clones, 87% of them seen just once. Per germline, CDR1 WSHSY and CDR2 SAAADI. V lost 5 bases, J lost 11 bases, and 24 bases lay in between. This CDR3 region has 15 residues. Sequencing was carried out using PBMCs or T cells enriched from blood (not recorded which). This sequence was found in a man between 18 and 29 years old with acute COVID-19. The chain joins TRBV10-2 to TRBJ1-1; a weak D match, TRBD1 (6 bases). This CDR3 reads CASSQKSGDGGRAFF. CDR3 bases: TGCGCCAGCAGTCAAAAATCAGGGGATGGGGGAAGGGCTTTCTTT.